This T cell receptor (beta chain) was observed in a study of blood T cell repertoires in COVID-19. Study as a whole: There were acute and convalescent COVID-19 samples, and they came from the United States, Italy and Spain. The cDNA or gDNA used as material had been derived from T cells, B-cell-depleted T cells, or PBMCs.

The germline V gene encodes CDR1 SGHTA and CDR2 FQGTGA. CDR3 length: 13 residues. After removal of 4 bases from V and 15 bases from J, the junction contained 11 bases not matched to a gene. The authors' processing: Estimated nucleated cell counts came from reference gene primer amplification. Profiled with immunoSEQ multiplex PCR; TCRdb holds only in-frame clones, not every one. The DNA gave D and trimming, while V, J and clone size come from that table. The sample records some 20,000 clones, 86% being singletons. V and J are TRBV7-3 and TRBJ2-1; TRBD2 agrees at 8 bases. This clonotype was obtained from a human donor in a cohort sampled during active COVID-19. Sequencing was performed on peripheral blood. The CDR3: CASSSQSGTSWFF. The CDR3 nucleotides are TGTGCCAGCAGCTCGCAATCCGGGACTAGTTGGTTCTTC.